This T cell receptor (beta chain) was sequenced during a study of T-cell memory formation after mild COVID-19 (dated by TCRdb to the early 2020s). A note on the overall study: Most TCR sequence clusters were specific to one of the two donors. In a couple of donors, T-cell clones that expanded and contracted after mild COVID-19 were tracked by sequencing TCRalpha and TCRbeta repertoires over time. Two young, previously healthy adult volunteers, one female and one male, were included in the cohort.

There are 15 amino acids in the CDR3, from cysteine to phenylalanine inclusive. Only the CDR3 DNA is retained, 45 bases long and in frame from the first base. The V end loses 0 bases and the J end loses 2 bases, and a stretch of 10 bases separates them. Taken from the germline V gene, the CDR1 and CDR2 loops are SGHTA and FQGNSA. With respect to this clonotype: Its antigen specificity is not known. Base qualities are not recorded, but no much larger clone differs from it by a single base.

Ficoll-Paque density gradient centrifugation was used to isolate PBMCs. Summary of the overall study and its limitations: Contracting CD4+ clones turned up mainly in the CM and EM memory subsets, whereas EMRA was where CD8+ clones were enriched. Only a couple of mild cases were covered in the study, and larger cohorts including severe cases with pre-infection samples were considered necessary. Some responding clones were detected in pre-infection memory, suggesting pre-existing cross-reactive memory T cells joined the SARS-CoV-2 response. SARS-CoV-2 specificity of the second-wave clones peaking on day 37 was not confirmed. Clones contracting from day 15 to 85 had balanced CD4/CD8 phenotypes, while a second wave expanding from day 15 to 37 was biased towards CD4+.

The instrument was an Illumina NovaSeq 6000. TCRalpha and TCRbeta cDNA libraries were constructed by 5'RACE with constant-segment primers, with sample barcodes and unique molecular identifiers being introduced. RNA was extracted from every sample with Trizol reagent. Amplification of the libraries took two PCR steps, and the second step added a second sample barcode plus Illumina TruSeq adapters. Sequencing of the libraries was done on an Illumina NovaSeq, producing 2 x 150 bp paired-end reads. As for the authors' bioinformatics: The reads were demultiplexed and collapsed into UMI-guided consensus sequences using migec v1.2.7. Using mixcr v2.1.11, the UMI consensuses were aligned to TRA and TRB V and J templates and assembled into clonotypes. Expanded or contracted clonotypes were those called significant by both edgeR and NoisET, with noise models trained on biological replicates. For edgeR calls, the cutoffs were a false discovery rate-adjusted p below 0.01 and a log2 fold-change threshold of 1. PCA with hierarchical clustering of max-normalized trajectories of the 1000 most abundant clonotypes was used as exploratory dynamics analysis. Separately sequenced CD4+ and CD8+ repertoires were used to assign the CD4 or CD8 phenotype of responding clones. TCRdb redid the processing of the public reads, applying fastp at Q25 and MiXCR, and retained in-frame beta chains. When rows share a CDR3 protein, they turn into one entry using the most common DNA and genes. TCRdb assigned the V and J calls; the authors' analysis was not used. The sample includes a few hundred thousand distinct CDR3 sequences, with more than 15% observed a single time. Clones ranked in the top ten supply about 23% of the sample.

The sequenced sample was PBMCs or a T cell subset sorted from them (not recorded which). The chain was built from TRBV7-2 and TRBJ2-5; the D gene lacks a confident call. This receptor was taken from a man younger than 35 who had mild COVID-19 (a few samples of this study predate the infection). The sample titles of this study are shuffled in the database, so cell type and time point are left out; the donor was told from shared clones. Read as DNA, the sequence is TGTGCCAGCAGCTTAGCGAGCGCAGCTCAAGAGACCCAGTACTTC. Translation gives CASSLASAAQETQYF.